This passage covers 14 T cell receptor beta chains from one sample sequenced in a study of T-cell reconstitution after alpha-beta-depleted transplantation in children. Unique molecular identifiers were incorporated when the TCRbeta library was constructed. TCRdb reanalysed the PCR reads using MiXCR and keeps one entry per CDR3 protein. The sample has approximately 630,000 distinct CDR3 sequences; roughly 13% are singletons. Specimen: PBMCs, collected before TCRalphabeta/CD19-depleted stem cell transplant. These receptors all come from a girl under 10 years old with congenital amegakaryocytic thrombocytopenia, due to receive a stem cell transplant.

This clonotype was seen ten or more times. The chain employs TRBV5-1 and TRBJ2-7; weak D call: TRBD1 (6 bases). The CDR3 consists of 15 residues. Germline CDR1 is SGHRS and CDR2 is YFSETQ. Trimming removed 0 bases from V and 3 bases from J, with 13 bases in between. In DNA, the CDR3 is TGCGCCAGCAGCTTGGGATCACAGGGATACTACGAGCAGTACTTC. As protein: CASSLGSQGYYEQYF.

This clonotype was observed a few times. The V and J genes are TRBV7-8 and TRBJ2-3, with 10 positions matching TRBD1. Germline CDR1 is SGHVS and CDR2 is FQNEAQ. The V gene end was trimmed by 5 bases and the J gene end by 6 bases; junction bases not matched to a gene: 14. There are 17 residues in the CDR3. The CDR3 loop is CASSLLGLGQGTDTQYF. CDR3 nucleotides: TGTGCCAGCAGCCTTTTGGGCTTGGGACAGGGGACCGATACGCAGTATTTT. The full variable domain, with the rest looked up from reference TRBV7-8 and TRBJ2-3, is GAGVSQSPRYKVAKRGQDVALRCDPISGHVSLFWYQQALGQGPEFLTYFQNEAQLDKSGLPSDRFFAERPEGSVSTLKIQRTQQEDSAVYLCASSLLGLGQGTDTQYFGPGTRLTVL.

The chain combines TRBV18 with TRBJ2-1, with 7 bases fitting TRBD2. This CDR3 has 15 amino acids. J gave up 4 bases and V 5 bases, and 8 bases lay outside the gene matches. Germline V gene data show CDR1 as KGHSH and CDR2 as LQKENI. The CDR3: CASSAGTTRYNEQFF. CDR3 nucleotide sequence: TGTGCCAGCTCAGCTGGGACTACCAGATACAATGAGCAGTTCTTC.

This rearrangement joins TRBV20-1 to TRBJ2-4; 8 bases are a match to TRBD2. The germline V gene has CDR1 DFQATT and CDR2 SNEGSKA (reference sequence). V was pared by 7 bases and J by 5 bases, with 4 bases of the junction left unmatched. The CDR3 runs to 12 residues. CDR3 loop: CSGALAENIQYF. The CDR3 nucleotides read TGCAGTGGAGCACTAGCGGAAAACATTCAGTACTTC.

This chain links TRBV29-1 with TRBJ2-1; 11 bases line up with TRBD2. Germline V gene lookup returns CDR1 SQVTM and CDR2 ANQGSEA. Trimming removed 4 bases from V and 15 bases from J; junction bases left unmatched: 14. The CDR3 is 14 amino acids. CDR3 loop: CSVAQTSGSTAGFF. CDR3 DNA: TGCAGCGTTGCCCAAACTAGCGGGAGCACCGCGGGGTTCTTC.

This clonotype was detected many times. V and J are TRBV29-1 and TRBJ1-2, with D uncertain. This CDR3 contains 13 residues. Between the trimmed V and J ends, which lost 6 bases and 8 bases, there was a span of 19 bases. Per the germline V gene, CDR1 is SQVTM and CDR2 is ANQGSEA. For the CDR3, the DNA is TGCAGCGTACGCGCCGTCCCGGAGCCAGGCTACACCTTC. Amino acid sequence: CSVRAVPEPGYTF.

This rearrangement joins TRBV19 to TRBJ1-5, with unresolved D. The V gene's germline CDR1 is LNHDA and CDR2 SQIVND (reference sequence). Trimming took off 9 bases at V and 5 bases at J, with 11 bases between the two ends. This CDR3 contains 12 residues. This chain's CDR3 is CARNTPDQPQHF. The CDR3 DNA sequence: TGTGCCAGGAATACCCCCGATCAGCCCCAGCATTTT.

This clonotype was observed a single time. A much larger clone differs from this one at a single base, so this may be a read error. This is likely a read error, given that the CDR3 carries no conserved phenylalanine or tryptophan at its end. The chain combines TRBV20-1 with TRBJ2-4, with D hard to call. CDR1 and CDR2 from the germline V gene are DFQATT and SNEGSKA (reference sequence). V lost 3 bases to trimming and J lost 2 bases, with 5 bases between them. The CDR3 totals 12 residues. The CDR3 reads CSASGPKNIQYS. CDR3 in DNA: TGCAGTGCTAGCGGGCCCAAAAACATTCAGTACTCC.

The chain joins TRBV7-9 to TRBJ2-4; no definite D call. The CDR3 sequence is 14 residues long. V gave up 5 bases and J gave up 6 bases, with 14 bases separating them. CDR1 is SEHNR, CDR2 FQNEAQ, per germline (reference sequence). CDR3 in DNA: TGTGCCAGCAGCGAAGTTACGCCGAGAAACATTCAGTACTTC. Protein sequence: CASSEVTPRNIQYF. The full variable domain, rest sourced from reference TRBV7-9 and TRBJ2-4, is DTGVSQNPRHKITKRGQNVTFRCDPISEHNRLYWYRQTLGQGPEFLTYFQNEAQLEKSRLLSDRFSAERPKGSFSTLEIQRTEQGDSAMYLCASSEVTPRNIQYFGAGTRLSVL.

This clonotype was recorded a few times. V gene TRBV5-1 combines with J gene TRBJ2-3; 11 bases line up with TRBD2. The CDR3 consists of 17 residues. Germline CDR1 and CDR2: SGHRS and YFSETQ. J gave up 0 bases and V 2 bases, and 5 bases lay outside the gene matches. The CDR3 DNA is TGCGCCAGCAGCTTAATAACTAGCGGGAGTAGCACAGATACGCAGTATTTT. This encodes CASSLITSGSSTDTQYF. Full variable domain (outside the CDR3, taken from reference TRBV5-1 and TRBJ2-3): KAGVTQTPRYLIKTRGQQVTLSCSPISGHRSVSWYQQTPGQGLQFLFEYFSETQRNKGNFPGRFSGRQFSNSRSEMNVSTLELGDSALYLCASSLITSGSSTDTQYFGPGTRLTVL.

V usage is TRBV5-1 and J usage is TRBJ2-7, with TRBD1 matching over 11 bases. After removal of 1 base from V and 5 bases from J, the junction contained 5 bases not matched to a gene. This CDR3 is 15 amino acids long. Per germline, CDR1 SGHRS and CDR2 YFSETQ. The CDR3 protein is CASSLRGQGAHEQYF. The CDR3 DNA is TGCGCCAGCAGCTTGAGAGGACAGGGGGCCCACGAGCAGTACTTC.

J is TRBJ2-1 and V is TRBV28; 12 bases align to TRBD2. The trim removed 5 bases at V and 7 bases at J, leaving 9 bases unmatched. Germline assignment: CDR1 MDHEN and CDR2 SYDVKM. This CDR3 region has 16 residues. The CDR3 region is CASSPLGLAGPNEQFF. DNA for the CDR3: TGTGCCAGCAGTCCCCTCGGACTAGCGGGACCTAATGAGCAGTTCTTC. Full variable domain (outside the CDR3, taken from reference TRBV28 and TRBJ2-1): DVKVTQSSRYLVKRTGEKVFLECVQDMDHENMFWYRQDPGLGLRLIYFSYDVKMKEKGDIPEGYSVSREKKERFSLILESASTNQTSMYLCASSPLGLAGPNEQFFGPGTRLTVL.

The chain couples TRBV28 to TRBJ2-3, with TRBD2 identical over 14 bases. After removal of 7 bases from V and 6 bases from J, the junction contained 6 bases not matched to a gene. CDR1 is MDHEN, CDR2 SYDVKM, per germline. CDR3 size: 15 residues. The CDR3 region has the DNA TGTGCCAGCAAGTCGGGACTAGCGGGAGCTGATACGCAGTATTTT. It translates to CASKSGLAGADTQYF. Complete variable domain (other parts from reference TRBV28 and TRBJ2-3): DVKVTQSSRYLVKRTGEKVFLECVQDMDHENMFWYRQDPGLGLRLIYFSYDVKMKEKGDIPEGYSVSREKKERFSLILESASTNQTSMYLCASKSGLAGADTQYFGPGTRLTVL.

This clonotype came up many times. The chain joins TRBV24-1 to TRBJ2-7; a weak D match, TRBD2 (6 bases). This CDR3 comprises 13 residues. From germline, CDR1 is KGHDR and CDR2 SFDVKD. Trimming stripped 9 bases from V and 3 bases from J, with 14 bases between. CDR3 nucleotide sequence: TGTGCCACCGGGGACTCAGTAAGCTACGAGCAGTACTTC. Translating it yields CATGDSVSYEQYF.